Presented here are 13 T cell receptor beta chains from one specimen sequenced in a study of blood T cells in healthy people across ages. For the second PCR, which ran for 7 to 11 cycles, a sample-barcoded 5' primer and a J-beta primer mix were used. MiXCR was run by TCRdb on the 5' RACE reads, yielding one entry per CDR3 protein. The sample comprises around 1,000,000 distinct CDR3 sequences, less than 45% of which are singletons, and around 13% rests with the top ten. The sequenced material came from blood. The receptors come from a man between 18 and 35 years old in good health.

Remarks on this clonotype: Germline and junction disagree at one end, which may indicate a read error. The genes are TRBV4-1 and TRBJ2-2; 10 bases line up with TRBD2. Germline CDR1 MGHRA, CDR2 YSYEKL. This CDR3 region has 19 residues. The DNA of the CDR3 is TGCGCCAGCAGCCATGATCGGACCGAGCGGGGGGGAAACACCGGGGAGTTGTTTTTT. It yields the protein CASSHDRTERGGNTGELFF.

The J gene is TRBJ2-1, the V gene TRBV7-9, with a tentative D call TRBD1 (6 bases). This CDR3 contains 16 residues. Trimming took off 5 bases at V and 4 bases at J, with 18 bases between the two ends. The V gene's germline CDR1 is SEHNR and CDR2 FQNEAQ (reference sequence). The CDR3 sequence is CASSPPTGLGYNEQFF. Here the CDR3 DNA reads TGTGCCAGCAGCCCCCCGACAGGTTTGGGTTACAATGAGCAGTTCTTC.

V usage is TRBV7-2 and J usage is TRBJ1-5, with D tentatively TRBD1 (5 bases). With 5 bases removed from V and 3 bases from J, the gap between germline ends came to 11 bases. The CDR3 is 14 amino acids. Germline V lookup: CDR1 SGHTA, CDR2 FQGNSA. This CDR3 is CASSVPGANQPQHF. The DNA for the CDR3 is TGTGCCAGCAGCGTTCCCGGGGCCAATCAGCCCCAGCATTTT.

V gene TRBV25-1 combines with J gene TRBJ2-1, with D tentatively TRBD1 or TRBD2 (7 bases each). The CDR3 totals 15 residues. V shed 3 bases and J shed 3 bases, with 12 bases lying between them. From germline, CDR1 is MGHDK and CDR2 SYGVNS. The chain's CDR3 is CASSEGRGLYNEQFF. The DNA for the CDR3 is TGTGCCAGCAGTGAGGGGAGGGGGCTCTACAATGAGCAGTTCTTC. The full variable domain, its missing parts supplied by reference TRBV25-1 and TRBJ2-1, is EADIYQTPRYLVIGTGKKITLECSQTMGHDKMYWYQQDPGMELHLIHYSYGVNSTEKGDLSSESTVSRIRTEHFPLTLESARPSHTSQYLCASSEGRGLYNEQFFGPGTRLTVL.

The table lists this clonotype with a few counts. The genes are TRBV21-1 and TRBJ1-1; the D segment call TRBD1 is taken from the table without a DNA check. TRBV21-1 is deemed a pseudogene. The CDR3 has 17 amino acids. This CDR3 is CASSKEEDREDPTEAFF. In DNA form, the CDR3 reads TGTGCCAGCAGCAAAGAGGAGGACAGGGAGGACCCCACTGAAGCTTTCTTT.

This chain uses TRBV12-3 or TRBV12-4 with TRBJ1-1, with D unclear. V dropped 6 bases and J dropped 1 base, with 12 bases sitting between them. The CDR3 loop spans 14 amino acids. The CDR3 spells CASRTAASNTEAFF. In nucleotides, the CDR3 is TGTGCCAGCAGAACGGCGGCCTCGAACACTGAAGCTTTCTTT.

CDR3 coding DNA: TGTGCCAGCAGCGTAGGGACAGCCTCCTCCTCCTACGAGCAGTACTTC. This codes for CASSVGTASSSYEQYF. The rearrangement uses TRBV28 and TRBJ2-7; 7 nucleotides line up with TRBD1. The CDR3 sequence is 16 residues long. The V segment lost 6 bases and the J segment 0 bases; nucleotides outside the gene matches: 11. Germline V gives CDR1 MDHEN, CDR2 SYDVKM.

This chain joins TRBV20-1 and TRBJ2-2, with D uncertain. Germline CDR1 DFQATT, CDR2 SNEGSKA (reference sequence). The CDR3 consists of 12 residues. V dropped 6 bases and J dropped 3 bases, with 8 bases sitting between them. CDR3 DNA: TGCAGTGCCACCTCATACACCGGGGAGCTGTTTTTT. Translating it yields CSATSYTGELFF.

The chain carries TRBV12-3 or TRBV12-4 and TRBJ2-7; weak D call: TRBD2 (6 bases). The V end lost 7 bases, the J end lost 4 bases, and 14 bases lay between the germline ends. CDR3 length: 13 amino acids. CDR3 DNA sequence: TGTGCCAGCACCCCGGGACTGAGATACGAGCAGTACTTC. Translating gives CASTPGLRYEQYF.

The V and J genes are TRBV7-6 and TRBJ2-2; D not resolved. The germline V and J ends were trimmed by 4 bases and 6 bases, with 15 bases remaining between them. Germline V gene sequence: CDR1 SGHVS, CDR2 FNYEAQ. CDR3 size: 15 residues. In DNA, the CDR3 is TGTGCCAGCAGCTCCCGGCCCGAAGTGGCCGGGGAGCTGTTTTTT. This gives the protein CASSSRPEVAGELFF.

In nucleotides, the CDR3 is TGTGCCAGCTCACCACCGGGGCCCTCTGGAAACACCATATATTTT. Translated, it gives CASSPPGPSGNTIYF. The chain recombines TRBV18 with TRBJ1-3, with D perhaps TRBD1 (5 bases). This CDR3 is 15 amino acids long. CDR1 is KGHSH, CDR2 LQKENI, per germline. Trimming removed 0 bases from V and 0 bases from J, with 6 bases in between.

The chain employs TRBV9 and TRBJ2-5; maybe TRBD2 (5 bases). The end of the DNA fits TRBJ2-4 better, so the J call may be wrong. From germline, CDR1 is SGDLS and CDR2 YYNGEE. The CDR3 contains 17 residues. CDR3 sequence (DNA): TGTGCCAGCAGCGTCAACCCGGAGCGATGGTTGGGAGACATTCAGTACTTC. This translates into CASSVNPERWLGDIQYF.

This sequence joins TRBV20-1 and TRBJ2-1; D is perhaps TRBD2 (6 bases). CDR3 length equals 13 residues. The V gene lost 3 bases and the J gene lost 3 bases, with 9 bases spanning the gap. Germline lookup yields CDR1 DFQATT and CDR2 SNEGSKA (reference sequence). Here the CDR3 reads CSASRGNYNEQFF. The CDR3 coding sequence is TGCAGTGCTAGTCGGGGGAACTACAATGAGCAGTTCTTC.